These 14 T cell receptor beta chains share one sample of origin, sequenced in a study of blood T cell repertoires in COVID-19. Libraries were prepared by immunoSEQ multiplex PCR; TCRdb keeps only in-frame clonotypes and omits some of them. This table has 70,000 or so clones, 75% to 90% appearing once. Specimen: peripheral blood. The receptors were sampled from a woman of 80 years or more with active COVID-19.

V usage is TRBV6-5 and J usage is TRBJ1-1; D remains unclear. With 7 bases removed from V and 1 base from J, the gap between germline ends came to 13 bases. The CDR3 covers 14 residues. Germline V CDR1 and CDR2: MNHEY, SVGAGI. CDR3 sequence (DNA): TGTGCCAGCAACCTCCATCTTAGGAACACTGAAGCTTTCTTT. Its translation: CASNLHLRNTEAFF.

Only one count was recorded for this clone. This sequence joins TRBV3-1 (or the pseudogene TRBV3-2) and TRBJ1-1; TRBD1 matches 7 bases. Trimming took 4 bases from V and 1 from J; bases not matched to a gene: 6. From germline, CDR1 is LGHDT and CDR2 YNNKEL (reference sequence). This CDR3 region has 15 residues. CDR3 sequence reads: CASSPNTGANTEAFF. The DNA for the CDR3 is TGTGCCAGCAGCCCGAACACAGGGGCGAACACTGAAGCTTTCTTT.

The chain has TRBV6-1 and TRBJ1-2; 7 nucleotides agree with TRBD1. The V gene's germline CDR1 is MNHNS and CDR2 SASEGT. Germline trimming cut 0 bases from V and 7 bases from J; bases unmatched to any gene: 8. There are 15 residues in the CDR3. The CDR3 DNA reads TGTGCCAGCAGTGAAGCCCTACAGGGGTACGTTGGCTACACCTTC. Protein: CASSEALQGYVGYTF.

The gene calls are TRBV4-1 and TRBJ2-7, with D possibly TRBD2 on 5 matching bases. V lost 0 bases to trimming and J lost 6 bases, with 21 bases between them. This CDR3 comprises 17 residues. Germline V CDR1 and CDR2: MGHRA, YSYEKL. For the CDR3, the DNA is TGCGCCAGCAGCCAAGACGAGGTCCTTTCGCGGGTGGTCGAGCAGTACTTC. Residues: CASSQDEVLSRVVEQYF.

The CDR3 loop reads CASTIAGGTGELFF. The CDR3 region has the DNA TGTGCCAGCACGATAGCAGGCGGGACCGGGGAGCTGTTTTTT. V usage is TRBV7-7 and J usage is TRBJ2-2, with a tentative D call TRBD2 (5 bases). Trimming shortened V by 7 bases and J by 5 bases, and 14 bases separated the two germline ends. The length of the CDR3 is 14 residues. Looked up from germline, CDR1 is SSHAT and CDR2 is FNYEAQ (reference sequence).

The V gene is TRBV28, the J gene TRBJ1-1; 7 bases are a match to TRBD1. From germline, CDR1 is MDHEN and CDR2 SYDVKM. V dropped 8 bases and J dropped 4; count of bases not matched to a gene: 7. The CDR3 loop spans 13 amino acids. The CDR3 DNA sequence: TGTGCCAGCTCCAGGGGGATTGGCACTGAAGCTTTCTTT. Translated: CASSRGIGTEAFF.

CDR3 in DNA: TGTGCCAGCAGCTTACTGGGGACAGGGACGCCTCACGAGCAGTACTTC. The encoded protein is CASSLLGTGTPHEQYF. The J gene is TRBJ2-7, the V gene TRBV7-2; 9 bases are a match to TRBD1. Germline CDR1 is SGHTA and CDR2 is FQGNSA. This CDR3 has 16 residues. The ends lost 2 bases at V and 5 bases at J; junction bases unmatched: 10.

The chain couples TRBV1 to TRBJ1-5; no check of the table's D call, TRBD1, against the DNA was made. TRBV1 constitutes a pseudogene. The CDR3 has 15 residues. CDR3 in amino acids: CTSSQDGRDGQPQHF. As DNA, the CDR3 is TGCACCAGCAGCCAAGACGGCAGGGATGGACAGCCCCAGCATTTT.

V and J are TRBV19 and TRBJ2-2; TRBD1 is a possible D gene (6 bases). V lost 5 bases, J lost 6 bases, and 10 bases lay in between. This CDR3 has 13 residues. The germline V gene has CDR1 LNHDA and CDR2 SQIVND (reference sequence). CDR3 residues: CASSEQGPGELFF. CDR3 DNA: TGTGCCAGTAGTGAACAGGGTCCCGGGGAGCTGTTTTTT.

The chain carries TRBV19 and TRBJ2-7; perhaps TRBD2 as D (7 bases). CDR3 length: 15 residues. Looked up from germline, CDR1 is LNHDA and CDR2 is SQIVND (reference sequence). V was shortened by 7 bases and J by 0 bases, with 16 bases between the two germline ends. For the CDR3, the DNA is TGTGCCAGTATGAAACGGGGGGCCGGCTCCTACGAGCAGTACTTC. As protein: CASMKRGAGSYEQYF. The whole variable domain, remainder taken from reference TRBV19 and TRBJ2-7, is DGGITQSPKYLFRKEGQNVTLSCEQNLNHDAMYWYRQDPGQGLRLIYYSQIVNDFQKGDIAEGYSVSREKKESFPLTVTSAQKNPTAFYLCASMKRGAGSYEQYFGPGTRLTVT.

V gene TRBV29-1 combines with J gene TRBJ1-2; D may be TRBD1 (6 bases). The V and J ends lost 1 base and 7 bases respectively, with 10 bases between them. Germline V gene data show CDR1 as SQVTM and CDR2 as ANQGSEA. CDR3 length: 12 amino acids. CDR3 protein: CSVEGGGGGYTF. CDR3 coding DNA: TGCAGCGTTGAAGGGGGGGGCGGTGGCTACACCTTC.

This clone was seen more than once but under ten times. This sequence joins TRBV19 and TRBJ1-5; 7 positions match TRBD1. The CDR3 is 14 residues long. The trim removed 7 bases at V and 6 bases at J, leaving 9 bases unmatched. Germline lookup yields CDR1 LNHDA and CDR2 SQIVND (reference sequence). The chain's CDR3 is CASNGQGDPQPQHF. The CDR3 coding sequence is TGTGCCAGTAATGGCCAGGGGGATCCTCAGCCCCAGCATTTT.

Comment on this clone: One end of the junction does not line up with germline, which may come from a read error. The gene calls are TRBV19 and TRBJ2-2; D not resolved. The CDR3 runs to 14 residues. Germline V CDR1 and CDR2: LNHDA, SQIVND (reference sequence). The CDR3 DNA reads TGTGCCAGTAGTGTAGAAACCCTAACCGGGGAGCTGTTTTTT. Residues: CASSVETLTGELFF.

The chain has TRBV7-9 and TRBJ1-4; 9 nucleotides agree with TRBD1. Germline CDR1 and CDR2: SEHNR and FQNEAQ (reference sequence). The CDR3 contains 19 residues. V was pared by 5 bases and J by 4 bases, with 17 bases of the junction left unmatched. The CDR3 loop is CASSPISGTGPLRNEKLFF. The CDR3 DNA reads as TGTGCCAGCAGCCCTATATCCGGGACAGGGCCTCTCCGTAATGAAAAACTGTTTTTT.